A selection of T cell receptor beta chains follows, all from one sample in a study of T cell repertoires in aging, cancer and after chemotherapy. In TCRdb, the multiplex PCR reads were re-called with MiXCR into one record per CDR3 protein. This sample has around 1,500 distinct CDR3 sequences; 20% to 30% occur once, and the top ten carry approximately 25%. The specimen sequenced was blood. These receptors were collected from a human donor with a blood cancer. CDR3s include the opening cysteine and the closing phenylalanine or tryptophan. D genes are given only for firm matches. The size field is filled for only some rows; it gives once, few, many or a size class.

D gene: .
V gene: TRBV6-5
J gene: TRBJ1-2
clone size: medium-sized
CDR3 DNA: TGTGCCAGCCGACCGGAACAGATCTATGGCTACACCTTC
CDR3 protein: CASRPEQIYGYTF

D gene: .
V gene: TRBV19
J gene: TRBJ2-1
clone size: .
CDR3 DNA: TGTGCCAGTAGTAGGGCAGGGAGCAATGAGCAGTTCTTC
CDR3 protein: CASSRAGSNEQFF

D gene: .
V gene: TRBV19
J gene: TRBJ2-1
clone size: large
CDR3 DNA: TGTGCCAGTAGTCAGGCGACCTACAATGAGCAGTTCTTC
CDR3 protein: CASSQATYNEQFF

D gene: .
V gene: TRBV20-1
J gene: TRBJ1-6
clone size: .
CDR3 DNA: TGCAGTGCTAGTGATTTCAGGGGACGTCCGGGCTCCTATAATTCACCCCTCCACTTT
CDR3 protein: CSASDFRGRPGSYNSPLHF

D gene: .
V gene: TRBV5-1
J gene: TRBJ2-3
clone size: medium-sized
CDR3 DNA: TGCGCCAGCAGCTTGAGTGGGGGGCAGCCAGATACGCAGTATTTT
CDR3 protein: CASSLSGGQPDTQYF

D gene: .
V gene: TRBV12-3/TRBV12-4
J gene: TRBJ1-2
clone size: .
CDR3 DNA: TGTGCCAGCAGTTCACCACCGGCCGGTAACAATGGCTACACCTTC
CDR3 protein: CASSSPPAGNNGYTF

D gene: .
V gene: TRBV11-2
J gene: TRBJ2-7
clone size: .
CDR3 DNA: TGTGCCAGCAGCTTAAGTTATGGCTACGAGCAGTACTTC
CDR3 protein: CASSLSYGYEQYF

D gene: TRBD2
V gene: TRBV5-1
J gene: TRBJ2-5
clone size: medium-sized
CDR3 DNA: TGCGCCAGCAGCCTTACTAGCGGGGGGATTCAACAAGAGACCCAGTACTTC
CDR3 protein: CASSLTSGGIQQETQYF

D gene: TRBD2
V gene: TRBV20-1
J gene: TRBJ2-5
clone size: medium-sized
CDR3 DNA: TGCAGTGCTAGAGAAAGTAGCGGGGTCTGGGAGACCCAGTACTTC
CDR3 protein: CSARESSGVWETQYF

D gene: .
V gene: TRBV19
J gene: TRBJ1-1
clone size: medium-sized
CDR3 DNA: TGTGCCAGTATGACGAACACTGAAGCTTTCTTT
CDR3 protein: CASMTNTEAFF

D gene: .
V gene: TRBV10-1
J gene: TRBJ1-1
clone size: .
CDR3 DNA: TGCGCCAGCAGTGAAGACACAGACTCCGACGGGGAAGCTTTCTTT
CDR3 protein: CASSEDTDSDGEAFF

D gene: TRBD2
V gene: TRBV6-2/TRBV6-3
J gene: TRBJ2-2
clone size: .
CDR3 DNA: TGTGCCAGCTGGGGACTAGCGGGGGCCTCTGGAGCCGGGGAGCTGTTTTTT
CDR3 protein: CASWGLAGASGAGELFF

D gene: .
V gene: TRBV28
J gene: TRBJ1-2
clone size: few
CDR3 DNA: TGTGCCAGCGGCGGGGGAGGTAACTATGGCTACACCTTC
CDR3 protein: CASGGGGNYGYTF

D gene: .
V gene: TRBV28
J gene: TRBJ1-6
clone size: few
CDR3 DNA: TGTGCCAGCAGTTACCATAGTAATTCACCCCTCCACTTT
CDR3 protein: CASSYHSNSPLHF

D gene: TRBD1
V gene: TRBV5-6
J gene: TRBJ1-1
clone size: few
CDR3 DNA: TGTGCCAGCAGCTTGGGGAGTGGGACAGGAGAAGCTTTCTTT
CDR3 protein: CASSLGSGTGEAFF

D gene: .
V gene: TRBV5-4
J gene: TRBJ2-7
clone size: medium-sized
CDR3 DNA: TGTGCCAGCAGCTCCGGGACTGGAGGATTTGTGCAGTACTTC
CDR3 protein: CASSSGTGGFVQYF

D gene: .
V gene: TRBV6-5
J gene: TRBJ1-2
clone size: large
CDR3 DNA: TGTGCCAGCAGTTACACAGGGAACTATGGCTACACCTTC
CDR3 protein: CASSYTGNYGYTF

D gene: TRBD1
V gene: TRBV4-3
J gene: TRBJ2-7
clone size: .
CDR3 DNA: TGCGCCAGCAGCCAAGGGTCGACAGGGGCCTACGAGCAGTACTTC
CDR3 protein: CASSQGSTGAYEQYF

D gene: TRBD1
V gene: TRBV5-1
J gene: TRBJ1-1
clone size: .
CDR3 DNA: TGCGCCAGCAGCTTGGATCAGGGGGCGAACACTGAAGCTTTCTTT
CDR3 protein: CASSLDQGANTEAFF

D gene: .
V gene: TRBV18
J gene: TRBJ1-1
clone size: medium-sized
CDR3 DNA: TGTGCCAGCTCCCCAGGGCGAGATGAAGCTTTCTTT
CDR3 protein: CASSPGRDEAFF